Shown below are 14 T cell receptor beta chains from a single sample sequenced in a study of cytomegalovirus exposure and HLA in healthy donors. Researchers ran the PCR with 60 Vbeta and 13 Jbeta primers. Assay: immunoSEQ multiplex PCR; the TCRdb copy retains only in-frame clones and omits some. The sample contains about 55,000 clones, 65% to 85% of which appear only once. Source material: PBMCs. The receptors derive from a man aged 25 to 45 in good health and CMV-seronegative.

The CDR3 DNA reads TGCAGTGCTAGCGGGAGGACCGAGCAGTACTTC. Translating gives CSASGRTEQYF. V is TRBV20-1 and J is TRBJ2-7; 7 nucleotides align to TRBD2. J gave up 6 bases and V 3 bases, and 2 bases lay outside the gene matches. Looked up from germline, CDR1 is DFQATT and CDR2 is SNEGSKA (reference sequence). The length of the CDR3 is 11 residues.

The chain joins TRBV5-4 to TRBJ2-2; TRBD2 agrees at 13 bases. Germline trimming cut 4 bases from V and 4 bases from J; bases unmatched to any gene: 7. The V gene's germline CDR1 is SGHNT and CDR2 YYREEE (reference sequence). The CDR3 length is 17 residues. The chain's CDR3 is CASSLGLAGDFTGELFF. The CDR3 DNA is TGTGCCAGCAGCCTAGGACTAGCGGGGGACTTCACCGGGGAGCTGTTTTTT.

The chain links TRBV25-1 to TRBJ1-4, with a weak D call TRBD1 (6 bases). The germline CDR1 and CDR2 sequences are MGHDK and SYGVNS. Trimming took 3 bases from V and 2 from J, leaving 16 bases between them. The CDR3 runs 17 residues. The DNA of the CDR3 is TGTGCCAGCAGTGACCTCCCTGGGGGCCTCACTAATGAAAAACTGTTTTTT. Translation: CASSDLPGGLTNEKLFF.

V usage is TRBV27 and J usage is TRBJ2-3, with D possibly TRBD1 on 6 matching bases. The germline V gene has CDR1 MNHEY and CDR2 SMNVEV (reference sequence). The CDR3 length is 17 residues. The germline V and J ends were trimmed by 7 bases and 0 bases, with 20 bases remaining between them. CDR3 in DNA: TGTGCCAGCATCCCCCTTGGGGGCAGTTATAGCACAGATACGCAGTATTTT. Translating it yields CASIPLGGSYSTDTQYF.

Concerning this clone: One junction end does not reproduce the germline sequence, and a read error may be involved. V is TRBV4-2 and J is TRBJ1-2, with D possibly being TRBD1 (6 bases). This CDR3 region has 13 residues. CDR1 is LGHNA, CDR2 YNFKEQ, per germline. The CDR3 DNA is TGTGCCAGCAGCCCCGACGACAGGCCCCCTCACTCCTTC. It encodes CASSPDDRPPHSF.

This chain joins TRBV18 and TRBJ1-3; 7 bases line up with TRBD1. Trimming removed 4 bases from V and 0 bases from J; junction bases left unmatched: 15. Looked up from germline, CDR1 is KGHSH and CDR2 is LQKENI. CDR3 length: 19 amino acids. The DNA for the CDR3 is TGTGCCAGCTCACTCCGTGGGGCAGACAGGGACGTCTCTGGAAACACCATATATTTT. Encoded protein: CASSLRGADRDVSGNTIYF.

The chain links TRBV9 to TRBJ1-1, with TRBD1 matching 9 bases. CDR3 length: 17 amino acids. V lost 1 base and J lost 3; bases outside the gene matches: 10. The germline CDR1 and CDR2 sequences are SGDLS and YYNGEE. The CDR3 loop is CASSVSQRDRADTEAFF. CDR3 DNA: TGTGCCAGCAGCGTATCCCAGAGGGACAGGGCGGACACTGAAGCTTTCTTT.

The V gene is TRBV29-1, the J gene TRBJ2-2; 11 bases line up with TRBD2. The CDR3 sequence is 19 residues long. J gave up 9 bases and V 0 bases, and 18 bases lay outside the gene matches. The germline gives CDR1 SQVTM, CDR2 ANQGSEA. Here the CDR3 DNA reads TGCAGCGTTGAAGACGGTAAGGAACTAGCGGGAGAGGTGTGCCGGGAGCTGTTTTTT. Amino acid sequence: CSVEDGKELAGEVCRELFF.

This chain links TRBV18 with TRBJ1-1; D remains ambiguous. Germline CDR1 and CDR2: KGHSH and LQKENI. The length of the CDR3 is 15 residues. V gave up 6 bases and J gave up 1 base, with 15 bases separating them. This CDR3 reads CASSTAGYTNTEAFF. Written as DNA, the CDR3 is TGTGCCAGCTCGACGGCAGGATATACGAACACTGAAGCTTTCTTT. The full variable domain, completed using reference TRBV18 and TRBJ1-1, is NAGVMQNPRHLVRRRGQEARLRCSPMKGHSHVYWYRQLPEEGLKFMVYLQKENIIDESGMPKERFSAEFPKEGPSILRIQQVVRGDSAAYFCASSTAGYTNTEAFFGQGTRLTVV.

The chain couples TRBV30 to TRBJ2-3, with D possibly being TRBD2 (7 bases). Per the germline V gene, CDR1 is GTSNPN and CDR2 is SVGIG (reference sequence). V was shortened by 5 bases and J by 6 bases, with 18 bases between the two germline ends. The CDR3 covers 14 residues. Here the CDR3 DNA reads TGTGCCTGGGGCGGTGGGGGGGGCAGGGATACGCAGTATTTT. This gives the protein CAWGGGGGRDTQYF. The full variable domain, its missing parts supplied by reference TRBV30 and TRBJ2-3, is SQTIHQWPATLVQPVGSPLSLECTVEGTSNPNLYWYRQAAGRGLQLLFYSVGIGQISSEVPQNLSASRPQDRQFILSSKKLLLSDSGFYLCAWGGGGGRDTQYFGPGTRLTVL.

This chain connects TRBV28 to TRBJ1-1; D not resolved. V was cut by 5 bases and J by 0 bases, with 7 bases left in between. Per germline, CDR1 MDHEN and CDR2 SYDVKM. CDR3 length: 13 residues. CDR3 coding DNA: TGTGCCAGCAGTACTGCTTTGAACACTGAAGCTTTCTTT. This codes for CASSTALNTEAFF.

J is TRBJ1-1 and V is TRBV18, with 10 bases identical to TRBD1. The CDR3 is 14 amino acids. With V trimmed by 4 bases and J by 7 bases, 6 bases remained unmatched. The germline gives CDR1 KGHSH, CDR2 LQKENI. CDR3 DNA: TGTGCCAGCTCACTTGACAGGGGGCGGGGTGAAGCTTTCTTT. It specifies CASSLDRGRGEAFF.

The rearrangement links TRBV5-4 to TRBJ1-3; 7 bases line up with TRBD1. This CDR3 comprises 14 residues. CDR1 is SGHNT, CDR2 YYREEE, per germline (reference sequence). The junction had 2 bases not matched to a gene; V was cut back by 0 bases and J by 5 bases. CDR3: CASSLGQGRNTIYF. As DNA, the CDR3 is TGTGCCAGCAGCTTGGGACAGGGCAGAAACACCATATATTTT.

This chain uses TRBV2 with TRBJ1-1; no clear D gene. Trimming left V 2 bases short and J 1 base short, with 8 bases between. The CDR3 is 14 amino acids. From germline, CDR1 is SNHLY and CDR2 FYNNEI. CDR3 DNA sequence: TGTGCCAGCAGTGAACGCCGGGGGAACACTGAAGCTTTCTTT. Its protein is CASSERRGNTEAFF.